Presented here are 22 T cell receptor beta chains from one specimen sequenced in a study of identical twins (dated by TCRdb to about 2016). Library preparation was by 5' RACE. Data came from an Illumina HiSeq 2000. TCRdb reprocessing: public reads trimmed at Q25 with fastp, clones called with MiXCR, in-frame beta chains kept. Each entry is one CDR3 protein sequence, shown with its most common DNA and genes. The sample profile shows 450,000 to 500,000 distinct CDR3 sequences; roughly an eighth of them were found once. 0.98% of the sample is in the top ten clones. These same data were also listed under a study on yellow fever vaccine responses in identical twins.

Sequenced input: CD4+ T cells sorted from blood. These receptor sequences come from a woman aged 18-29 years in good health.

The chain combines TRBV6-1 with TRBJ2-1; 10 bases fit TRBD2. From germline, CDR1 is MNHNS and CDR2 SASEGT. The CDR3 runs to 15 residues. J gave up 7 bases and V 6 bases, and 9 bases lay outside the gene matches. CDR3 region: CASRVLAGGSNEQFF. CDR3 bases: TGTGCCAGCAGGGTGTTAGCGGGAGGTTCTAATGAGCAGTTCTTC.

This clonotype was picked up a small number of times. The gene calls are TRBV27 and TRBJ2-1; no clear D gene. Trimming cost V 8 bases and J 2 bases, with 16 bases left between them. The CDR3 contains 15 residues. The germline CDR1 and CDR2 sequences are MNHEY and SMNVEV (reference sequence). This chain's CDR3 is CASYPRPPPYNEQFF. Written as DNA, the CDR3 is TGTGCCAGCTATCCAAGGCCCCCCCCCTACAATGAGCAGTTCTTC.

This clonotype came up many times. The chain links TRBV29-1 to TRBJ2-7; D gene uncertain. Looked up from germline, CDR1 is SQVTM and CDR2 is ANQGSEA. The CDR3 length is 14 residues. Deletions cut 4 bases from V and 3 bases from J, with 16 bases between. Written as DNA, the CDR3 is TGCAGCGTTGTTCCCCCAGGAGTGTTCTACGAGCAGTACTTC. This codes for CSVVPPGVFYEQYF.

The CDR3 here is CASSFHRWNEQFF. CDR3 coding DNA: TGTGCCAGCAGCTTCCACAGGTGGAATGAGCAGTTCTTC. V and J are TRBV11-3 and TRBJ2-1, with a tentative D call TRBD1 (5 bases). CDR3 size: 13 residues. From germline, CDR1 is SGHNT and CDR2 YENEEA. Deletions cut 3 bases from V and 7 bases from J, with 10 bases between.

This clonotype has only a few counts. The chain links TRBV2 to TRBJ2-7, with 11 bases that match TRBD1. The ends lost 8 bases at V and 6 bases at J; junction bases unmatched: 9. Germline V lookup: CDR1 SNHLY, CDR2 FYNNEI. This CDR3 has 14 amino acids. CDR3 coding DNA: TGTGCCAGCCTTGGAGGACAGGGGGCTGCCGAGCAGTACTTC. Its translation is CASLGGQGAAEQYF.

J is TRBJ2-2 and V is TRBV14; possible D gene TRBD1, 6 bases. Germline CDR1 is SGHDN and CDR2 is FVKESK. Trimming removed 4 bases at V and 0 bases at J, with 12 bases between. The CDR3 length is 16 residues. CDR3 amino acids: CASSPLRGSNTGELFF. The CDR3 region has the DNA TGTGCCAGCAGCCCTCTTAGGGGGTCGAACACCGGGGAGCTGTTTTTT.

The sample holds a few counts of this clonotype. The rearrangement uses TRBV10-3 and TRBJ2-1; 9 nucleotides align to TRBD2. Germline V gene sequence: CDR1 ENHRY, CDR2 SYGVKD. This CDR3 region has 15 residues. Trimming took 6 bases from V and 6 from J; bases not matched to a gene: 9. CDR3 sequence (DNA): TGTGCCATCAGCCAGGGACCTAGCGGGATCAATGAGCAGTTCTTC. Protein: CAISQGPSGINEQFF.

This clonotype was detected only a few times. This rearrangement joins TRBV20-1 to TRBJ2-5; tentatively, D is TRBD2 (7 bases). The CDR3 has 12 residues. The germline V gene has CDR1 DFQATT and CDR2 SNEGSKA (reference sequence). CDR3 sequence reads: CGGGGAGETQYF. The CDR3 DNA sequence: TGCGGTGGGGGGGGGGCAGGAGAGACCCAGTACTTC.

This clonotype appeared a few times. V gene TRBV20-1 combines with J gene TRBJ2-6; TRBD1 matches 8 bases. Trimming at V came to 5 bases and at J to 1 base, leaving 7 bases not matched to a gene. Germline values: CDR1 DFQATT, CDR2 SNEGSKA (reference sequence). The CDR3 length is 16 residues. CDR3 amino acids: CSAFGTGLSGANVLTF. The CDR3 bases are TGCAGTGCTTTCGGGACAGGTCTATCTGGGGCCAACGTCCTGACTTTC.

V gene TRBV15 combines with J gene TRBJ2-7; D remains unclear. CDR3 length: 13 residues. The germline V gene has CDR1 LNHNV and CDR2 YYDKDF (reference sequence). V was clipped by 5 bases and J by 2 bases, with 10 bases between them. CDR3 protein: CATSFRLPYEQYF. The CDR3 DNA sequence: TGTGCCACCAGCTTTCGTCTTCCCTACGAGCAGTACTTC.

The J gene is TRBJ2-5, the V gene TRBV7-3; D is undetermined. Germline V gene data show CDR1 as SGHTA and CDR2 as FQGTGA. CDR3 length: 14 amino acids. Trimming shortened V by 0 bases and J by 1 base, and 6 bases separated the two germline ends. CDR3 amino acids: CASSLTRFQETQYF. CDR3 nucleotide sequence: TGTGCCAGCAGCTTAACTAGGTTCCAAGAGACCCAGTACTTC.

Of note for this clonotype: This may come from a read error, since a much larger clone is one base off. The rearrangement uses TRBV12-3 or TRBV12-4 and TRBJ2-3; 7 positions agree with TRBD1. CDR3 size: 16 residues. CDR3 sequence: CASSSLGTGVFDTQCF. The CDR3 DNA reads TGTGCCAGCAGTTCGTTAGGAACAGGGGTATTCGATACGCAGTGTTTT.

This chain uses TRBV27 with TRBJ2-1, with a tentative D call TRBD2 (6 bases). The V gene's germline CDR1 is MNHEY and CDR2 SMNVEV (reference sequence). Deletions cut 3 bases from V and 3 bases from J, with 15 bases between. The CDR3 is made up of 16 amino acids. This chain's CDR3 is CASSFLAWGVYNEQFF. CDR3 in DNA: TGTGCCAGCAGTTTCCTCGCGTGGGGGGTCTACAATGAGCAGTTCTTC.

The rearrangement links TRBV2 to TRBJ2-1; D uncertain. This CDR3 is built from 12 residues. The germline gives CDR1 SNHLY, CDR2 FYNNEI. V was shortened by 4 bases and J by 6 bases, with 7 bases between the two germline ends. Here the CDR3 reads CASSALVNEQFF. In DNA, the CDR3 is TGTGCCAGCAGTGCTCTAGTCAATGAGCAGTTCTTC.

In this sample, this clonotype turned up many times. The V and J genes are TRBV29-1 and TRBJ2-3; 12 bases agree with TRBD1. Germline CDR1 SQVTM, CDR2 ANQGSEA. CDR3 size: 15 residues. V trimming: 7 bases; J trimming: 5 bases; junction bases outside the gene matches: 10. In DNA form, the CDR3 reads TGCAGCGCGTCGACGGGACAGGGGGCTGTAGATACGCAGTATTTT. This sequence encodes CSASTGQGAVDTQYF.

This chain connects TRBV4-1 to TRBJ2-5; D is possibly TRBD1 (6 bases). Germline assignment: CDR1 MGHRA and CDR2 YSYEKL. The CDR3 covers 15 residues. Trimming pared 0 bases from V and 4 bases from J, leaving 12 bases between. The CDR3 loop reads CASSQELGGRETQYF. In DNA form, the CDR3 reads TGCGCCAGCAGCCAAGAATTAGGGGGACGAGAGACCCAGTACTTC.

This clonotype was counted many times. The chain couples TRBV3-1 to TRBJ2-7, with no clear D. Germline CDR1 is LGHDT and CDR2 is YNNKEL (reference sequence). V shed 6 bases and J shed 2 bases, with 8 bases lying between them. The CDR3 consists of 12 residues. CDR3 sequence: CASSPGPYEQYF. The CDR3 bases are TGTGCCAGCAGTCCCGGGCCCTACGAGCAGTACTTC.

The table lists this clonotype with a few counts. The chain links TRBV12-3 or TRBV12-4 to TRBJ2-5; D is uncertain. This CDR3 region has 11 residues. V dropped 6 bases and J dropped 3 bases, with 5 bases sitting between them. The CDR3 DNA reads as TGTGCCAGCAGGTCCAAAGAGACCCAGTACTTC. Protein sequence: CASRSKETQYF.

V gene TRBV6-2 or TRBV6-3 combines with J gene TRBJ2-7, with unresolved D. Trimming took off 5 bases at V and 5 bases at J, with 10 bases between the two ends. Germline V gene sequence: CDR1 MNHEY, CDR2 SVGEGT. This CDR3 region has 12 residues. Written as DNA, the CDR3 is TGTGCCAGCAGTCCCACCCGACACGAGCAGTACTTC. Its translation: CASSPTRHEQYF.

The sample holds many counts of this clonotype. J is TRBJ2-1 and V is TRBV15; 7 nucleotides agree with TRBD1. Per the germline V gene, CDR1 is LNHNV and CDR2 is YYDKDF (reference sequence). The CDR3 contains 14 residues. V was clipped by 4 bases and J by 4 bases; unmatched bases: 4. Here the CDR3 DNA reads TGTGCCACCAGCAAACAGGGGAAATACAATGAGCAGTTCTTC. Amino acid sequence: CATSKQGKYNEQFF.

This rearrangement joins TRBV7-9 to TRBJ2-1; tentatively, D is TRBD1 or TRBD2 (5 bases each). Trimming stripped 1 base from V and 8 bases from J, with 15 bases between. The length of the CDR3 is 15 residues. The germline V gene has CDR1 SEHNR and CDR2 FQNEAQ (reference sequence). The CDR3: CASSLEGRESDEQFF. Here the CDR3 DNA reads TGTGCCAGCAGCTTAGAGGGACGCGAGAGCGATGAGCAGTTCTTC.

This clonotype was recorded at least ten times. The chain is built from TRBV5-6 and TRBJ1-5; D possibly corresponds to TRBD1 (6 bases). Germline CDR1 and CDR2: SGHDT and YYEEEE. Trimming removed 4 bases at V and 1 base at J, with 15 bases between. This CDR3 is 16 amino acids long. CDR3 sequence: CASSGAGDRSNQPQHF. The CDR3 nucleotides read TGTGCCAGCAGCGGTGCAGGGGATAGGAGCAATCAGCCCCAGCATTTT.